These 24 T cell receptor beta chains came from one sample sequenced in a study of OX40 agonist ivuxolimab in advanced cancers. Only in-frame clones appear in the TCRdb table, and some are missing; sequencing was by immunoSEQ multiplex PCR. The sample includes about 68,000 clones, 65% to 85% of them seen just once. Material: CD4+ or CD8+ T cells sorted from blood, obtained in a trial of the OX40 agonist ivuxolimab. The receptors originated from an adult with an advanced solid tumor such as melanoma, head and neck, liver or kidney cancer.

This chain connects TRBV30 to TRBJ2-3; 8 bases are shared with TRBD2. V gave up 0 bases and J gave up 5 bases; unmatched junction bases: 4. The CDR3 has 14 amino acids. CDR1 is GTSNPN, CDR2 SVGIG, per germline (reference sequence). Here the CDR3 DNA reads TGTGCCTGGAGTGTAGGGCGGGGGGTAGATACGCAGTATTTT. This sequence encodes CAWSVGRGVDTQYF.

The rearrangement joins TRBV5-4 to TRBJ2-3; D assignment may be TRBD1 or TRBD2 (6 bases each). V was cut by 4 bases and J by 3 bases, with 9 bases left in between. The CDR3 spans 13 residues. Looked up from germline, CDR1 is SGHNT and CDR2 is YYREEE (reference sequence). The CDR3 sequence: CASSGGQTDTQYF. The CDR3 DNA follows: TGTGCCAGCAGCGGGGGGCAGACAGATACGCAGTATTTT.

This chain connects TRBV28 to TRBJ1-2; D is ambiguous. There are 11 residues in the CDR3. Germline V CDR1 and CDR2: MDHEN, SYDVKM. Trimming cost V 3 bases and J 4 bases, with 3 bases left between them. The CDR3 nucleotides read TGTGCCAGCAGTTTCCCCTATGGCTACACCTTC. Protein: CASSFPYGYTF.

The V gene is TRBV2, the J gene TRBJ2-5; either TRBD1 or TRBD2 may supply D (5 bases each). The CDR3 contains 14 residues. Germline V gene data show CDR1 as SNHLY and CDR2 as FYNNEI. V lost 7 bases, J lost 5 bases, and 17 bases lay in between. The CDR3 protein is CASTPLTGTETQYF. The CDR3 DNA follows: TGTGCCAGCACCCCTCTAACGGGGACGGAGACCCAGTACTTC.

The chain couples TRBV6-5 to TRBJ2-1; the D is unclear. The V gene's germline CDR1 is MNHEY and CDR2 SVGAGI. CDR3 length: 13 amino acids. V gave up 7 bases and J gave up 10 bases, with 17 bases separating them. CDR3 sequence: CASMQVGVREQFF. CDR3 in DNA: TGTGCCAGCATGCAGGTTGGTGTGCGGGAGCAGTTCTTC.

This clone was counted between two and nine times. J is TRBJ1-2 and V is TRBV30, with 8 bases fitting TRBD1. CDR3 length: 13 amino acids. Germline assignment: CDR1 GTSNPN and CDR2 SVGIG (reference sequence). J was trimmed by 2 bases and V by 4 bases; bases with no gene match: 3. The CDR3: CAWKRTGNYGYTF. CDR3 bases: TGTGCCTGGAAACGGACAGGGAACTATGGCTACACCTTC.

This chain links TRBV7-3 with TRBJ2-5, with TRBD2 matching over 8 bases. The germline CDR1 and CDR2 sequences are SGHTA and FQGTGA. The CDR3 covers 15 residues. V lost 2 bases and J lost 5; bases outside the gene matches: 7. CDR3 DNA sequence: TGTGCCAGCAGCTTATTCAGCGGGAGAGGGGAGACCCAGTACTTC. As protein: CASSLFSGRGETQYF.

This sequence joins TRBV28 and TRBJ1-1; D gene uncertain. The CDR3 has 15 residues. V was pared by 1 base and J by 5 bases, with 14 bases between. Germline V gene lookup returns CDR1 MDHEN and CDR2 SYDVKM. The CDR3 loop is CASSLSGWLRTEAFF. Written as DNA, the CDR3 is TGTGCCAGCAGTTTATCGGGCTGGTTACGAACTGAAGCTTTCTTT.

The chain links TRBV6-1 to TRBJ2-1; a possible D gene is TRBD2 (7 bases). Germline CDR1 reads MNHNS; CDR2 reads SASEGT. CDR3 length: 15 amino acids. The ends were cut back, 7 bases at V and 1 base at J, with 14 bases in the middle. The CDR3 nucleotides are TGTGCCAGCACCGAAGGGGGGGGGTCCTACAATGAGCAGTTCTTC. Translating it yields CASTEGGGSYNEQFF.

This clone was found a few times. V usage is TRBV2 and J usage is TRBJ2-7; 15 bases are a match to TRBD2. J lost 3 bases, V lost 9 bases, and 6 bases had no gene match. Germline V gene sequence: CDR1 SNHLY, CDR2 FYNNEI. This CDR3 has 15 residues. The CDR3 DNA reads as TGTGCCAGGGGACTAGCGGGAGGTGGGAGCTACGAGCAGTACTTC. Translating it yields CARGLAGGGSYEQYF.

V is TRBV27 and J is TRBJ2-2; TRBD1 is a possible D gene (6 bases). There are 15 residues in the CDR3. Trimming removed 1 base from V and 3 bases from J, with 9 bases in between. CDR1 and CDR2 (germline): MNHEY, SMNVEV (reference sequence). CDR3 sequence: CASSLLAGDTGELFF. The DNA of the CDR3 is TGTGCCAGCAGTTTATTGGCAGGGGACACCGGGGAGCTGTTTTTT.

This rearrangement joins TRBV18 to TRBJ2-5; D remains unclear. The CDR3 covers 15 residues. Germline CDR1 KGHSH, CDR2 LQKENI. With 3 bases removed from V and 1 base from J, the gap between germline ends came to 12 bases. CDR3 in amino acids: CASSPGNQLQETQYF. For the CDR3, the DNA is TGTGCCAGCTCACCTGGAAATCAGCTCCAAGAGACCCAGTACTTC.

This clone was seen only a few times. The CDR3 DNA sequence: TGTGCCAGCAGCGCCCCCGGGGCAGAGACCCAGTACTTC. Translation gives CASSAPGAETQYF. The V and J genes are TRBV9 and TRBJ2-5; perhaps D is TRBD1 or TRBD2 (5 bases each). This CDR3 is built from 13 residues. Germline V CDR1 and CDR2: SGDLS, YYNGEE. V lost 3 bases and J 4 bases, leaving 10 bases between the germline ends.

This chain connects TRBV4-1 to TRBJ2-1, with 8 bases matching TRBD1. The CDR3 spans 18 residues. Germline V gene sequence: CDR1 MGHRA, CDR2 YSYEKL. J was trimmed by 6 bases and V by 0 bases; bases with no gene match: 13. The CDR3 sequence is CASSQDRRKTGAGNEQFF. The CDR3, as DNA: TGCGCCAGCAGCCAAGATAGGCGGAAGACAGGGGCGGGCAATGAGCAGTTCTTC.

The chain carries TRBV6-5 and TRBJ2-1; the match to TRBD2 covers 8 bases. V lost 2 bases to trimming and J lost 10 bases; unmatched junction nucleotides: 10. The germline V gene encodes CDR1 MNHEY and CDR2 SVGAGI. The CDR3 loop spans 15 amino acids. The CDR3 spells CASSYRTSWGREQFF. In DNA form, the CDR3 reads TGTGCCAGCAGTTACCGGACTAGCTGGGGTCGGGAGCAGTTCTTC.

V usage is TRBV7-6 and J usage is TRBJ2-5; D is ambiguous. Trimming pared 0 bases from V and 0 bases from J, leaving 2 bases between. This CDR3 contains 13 residues. Germline CDR1 reads SGHVS; CDR2 reads FNYEAQ. The CDR3 nucleotides are TGTGCCAGCAGCTTAGCCCACCAAGAGACCCAGTACTTC. This sequence encodes CASSLAHQETQYF.

The CDR3 is CASSPLIRGTNYGYTF. The CDR3 DNA reads TGTGCCAGCAGCCCTCTCATCAGGGGTACTAACTATGGCTACACCTTC. The chain is built from TRBV7-3 and TRBJ1-2, with a weak D call TRBD1 (6 bases). Between the trimmed V and J ends, which lost 5 bases and 0 bases, there was a span of 16 bases. CDR3 length equals 16 residues. The germline CDR1 and CDR2 sequences are SGHTA and FQGTGA.

The CDR3 DNA reads as TGCGCCAGCAGCCAGGGCTACTCCTACGAGCAGTACTTC. It translates to CASSQGYSYEQYF. The rearrangement joins TRBV4-3 to TRBJ2-7; D gene unclear. The CDR3 totals 13 residues. CDR1 and CDR2 (germline): LGHNA, YSLEER. The V and J ends lost 3 bases and 0 bases respectively, with 6 bases between them.

The V and J genes are TRBV2 and TRBJ2-5; 15 nucleotides align to TRBD2. V shed 6 bases and J 0 bases; nucleotides not matched to a gene: 11. CDR3 length equals 19 residues. The germline gives CDR1 SNHLY, CDR2 FYNNEI. This chain's CDR3 is CASSPDRTSGRGYQETQYF. The CDR3, as DNA: TGTGCCAGCAGCCCCGATAGGACTAGCGGGAGGGGGTACCAAGAGACCCAGTACTTC.

This clone was seen only a few times. The chain employs TRBV7-2 and TRBJ1-1; D gene uncertain. Looked up from germline, CDR1 is SGHTA and CDR2 is FQGNSA. CDR3 length: 15 amino acids. Trimming removed 0 bases at V and 4 bases at J, with 12 bases between. The CDR3 protein is CASSLAFGSGTEAFF. The CDR3 DNA is TGTGCCAGCAGCTTAGCTTTCGGATCGGGCACTGAAGCTTTCTTT.

The rearrangement uses TRBV29-1 and TRBJ2-1, with 7 bases that match TRBD1. The CDR3 is 14 amino acids. Germline CDR1 SQVTM, CDR2 ANQGSEA. V was clipped by 7 bases and J by 8 bases; unmatched bases: 14. CDR3 amino acids: CSATGDWEADEQFF. The CDR3 nucleotides are TGCAGCGCTACAGGGGATTGGGAAGCCGATGAGCAGTTCTTC.

The chain uses TRBV6-1 and TRBJ1-4; TRBD1 is a possible D gene (5 bases). The CDR3 sequence is 15 residues long. Germline CDR1 and CDR2: MNHNS and SASEGT. V dropped 8 bases and J dropped 4 bases, with 17 bases sitting between them. CDR3 DNA sequence: TGTGCCAGCGTGAACCCCCAGGGCGGTAATGAAAAACTGTTTTTT. It yields the protein CASVNPQGGNEKLFF.

This sequence joins TRBV6-5 and TRBJ2-1; 13 bases are shared with TRBD2. Per the germline V gene, CDR1 is MNHEY and CDR2 is SVGAGI. The CDR3 sequence is 14 residues long. With V trimmed by 5 bases and J by 11 bases, 6 bases remained unmatched. The CDR3 spells CASSTGTSGDKQFF. The CDR3 nucleotides are TGTGCCAGCAGTACCGGGACTAGCGGGGACAAGCAGTTCTTC.

V gene TRBV6-1 combines with J gene TRBJ1-4, with a weak D call TRBD1 (5 bases). The CDR3 covers 13 residues. Germline assignment: CDR1 MNHNS and CDR2 SASEGT. The V and J ends lost 5 bases and 4 bases respectively, with 8 bases between them. CDR3 protein: CASSRGYNEKLFF. The CDR3 DNA is TGTGCCAGCAGTAGGGGATATAATGAAAAACTGTTTTTT.